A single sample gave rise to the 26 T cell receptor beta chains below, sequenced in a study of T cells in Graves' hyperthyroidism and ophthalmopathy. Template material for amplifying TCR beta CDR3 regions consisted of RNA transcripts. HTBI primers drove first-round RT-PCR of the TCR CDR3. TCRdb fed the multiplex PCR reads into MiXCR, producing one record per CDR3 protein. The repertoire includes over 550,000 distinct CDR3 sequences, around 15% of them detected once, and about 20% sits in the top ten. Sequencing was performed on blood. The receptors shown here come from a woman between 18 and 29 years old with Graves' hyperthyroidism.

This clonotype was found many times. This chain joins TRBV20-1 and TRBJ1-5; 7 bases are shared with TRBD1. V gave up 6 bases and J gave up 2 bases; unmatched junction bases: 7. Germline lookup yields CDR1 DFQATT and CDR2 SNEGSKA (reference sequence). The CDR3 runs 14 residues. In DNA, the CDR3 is TGCAGTGCCACAGACAGGGTTGGCAATCAGCCCCAGCATTTT. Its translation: CSATDRVGNQPQHF.

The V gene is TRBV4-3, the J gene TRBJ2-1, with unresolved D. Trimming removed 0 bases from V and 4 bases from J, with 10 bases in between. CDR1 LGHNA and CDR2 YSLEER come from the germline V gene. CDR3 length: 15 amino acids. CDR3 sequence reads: CASSQDRAAYNEQFF. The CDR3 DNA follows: TGCGCCAGCAGCCAAGATAGGGCGGCTTACAATGAGCAGTTCTTC.

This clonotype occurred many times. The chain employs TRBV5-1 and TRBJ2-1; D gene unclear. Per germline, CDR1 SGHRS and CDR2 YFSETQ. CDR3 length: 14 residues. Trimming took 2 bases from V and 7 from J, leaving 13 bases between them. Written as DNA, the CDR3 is TGCGCCAGCAGCTTTCTGGGGTACCGGAATGAGCAGTTCTTC. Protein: CASSFLGYRNEQFF.

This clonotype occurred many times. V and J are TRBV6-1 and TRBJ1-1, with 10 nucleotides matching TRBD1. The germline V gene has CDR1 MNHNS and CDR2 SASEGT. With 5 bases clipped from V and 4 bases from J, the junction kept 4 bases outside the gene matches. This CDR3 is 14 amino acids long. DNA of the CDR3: TGTGCCAGCAGTTATGGGACAGGGGCCACTGAAGCTTTCTTT. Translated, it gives CASSYGTGATEAFF.

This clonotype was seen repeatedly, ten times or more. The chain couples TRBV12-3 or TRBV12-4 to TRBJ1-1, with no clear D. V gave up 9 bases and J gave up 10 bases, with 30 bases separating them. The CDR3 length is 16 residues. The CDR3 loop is CASLGSSLGRDFGAFF. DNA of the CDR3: TGTGCCAGTTTAGGGTCTTCTCTCGGACGGGATTTTGGAGCTTTCTTT.

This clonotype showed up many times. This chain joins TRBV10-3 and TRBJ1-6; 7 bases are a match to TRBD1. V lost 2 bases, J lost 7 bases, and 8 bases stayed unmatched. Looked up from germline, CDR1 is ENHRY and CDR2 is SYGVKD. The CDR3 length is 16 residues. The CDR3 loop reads CAISEADRAVNSPLHF. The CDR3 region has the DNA TGTGCCATCAGTGAGGCTGACAGGGCGGTGAATTCACCCCTCCACTTT.

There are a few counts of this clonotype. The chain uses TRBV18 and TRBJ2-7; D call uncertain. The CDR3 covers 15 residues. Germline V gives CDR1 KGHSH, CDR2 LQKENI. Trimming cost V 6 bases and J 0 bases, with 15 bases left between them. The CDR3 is CASSPFLALSYEQYF. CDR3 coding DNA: TGTGCCAGCTCCCCCTTTTTAGCTCTCTCCTACGAGCAGTACTTC.

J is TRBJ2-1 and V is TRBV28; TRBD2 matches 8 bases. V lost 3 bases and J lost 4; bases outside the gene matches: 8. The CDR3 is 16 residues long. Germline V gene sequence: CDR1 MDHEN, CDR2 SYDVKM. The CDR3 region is CASSLLRGANYNEQFF. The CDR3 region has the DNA TGTGCCAGCAGTTTGTTGCGGGGGGCGAATTACAATGAGCAGTTCTTC.

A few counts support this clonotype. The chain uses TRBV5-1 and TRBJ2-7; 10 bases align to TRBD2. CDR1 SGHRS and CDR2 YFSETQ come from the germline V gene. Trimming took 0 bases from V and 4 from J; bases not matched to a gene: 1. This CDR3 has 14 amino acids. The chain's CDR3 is CASSLELAGYEQYF. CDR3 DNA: TGCGCCAGCAGCTTGGAACTAGCGGGGTACGAGCAGTACTTC.

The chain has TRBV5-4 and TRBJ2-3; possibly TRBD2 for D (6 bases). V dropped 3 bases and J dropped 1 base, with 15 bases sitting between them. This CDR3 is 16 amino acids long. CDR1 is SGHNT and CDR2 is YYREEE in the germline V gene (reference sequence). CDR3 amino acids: CASSSGARGGTDTQYF. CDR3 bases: TGTGCCAGCAGCTCGGGAGCCCGTGGAGGCACAGATACGCAGTATTTT.

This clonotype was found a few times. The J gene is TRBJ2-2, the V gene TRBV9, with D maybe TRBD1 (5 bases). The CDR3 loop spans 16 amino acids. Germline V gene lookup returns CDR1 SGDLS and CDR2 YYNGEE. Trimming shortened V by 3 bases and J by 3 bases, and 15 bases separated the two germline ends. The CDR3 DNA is TGTGCCAGCAGCGCCCAAGGGGTTCCCCACACCGGGGAGCTGTTTTTT. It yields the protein CASSAQGVPHTGELFF.

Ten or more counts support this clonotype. The CDR3 loop reads CASSLLVGDEQFF. CDR3 coding DNA: TGTGCCAGCAGTTTACTAGTCGGCGATGAGCAGTTCTTC. The V and J genes are TRBV28 and TRBJ2-1; D is unresolved. This CDR3 contains 13 residues. The V gene lost 2 bases and the J gene lost 8 bases, with 10 bases spanning the gap. Germline values: CDR1 MDHEN, CDR2 SYDVKM.

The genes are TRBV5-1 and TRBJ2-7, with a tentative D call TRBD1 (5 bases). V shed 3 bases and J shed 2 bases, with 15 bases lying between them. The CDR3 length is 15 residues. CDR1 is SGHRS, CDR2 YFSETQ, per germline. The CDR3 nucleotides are TGCGCCAGCAGCTGGAACATAGGACAAACCTACGAGCAGTACTTC. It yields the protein CASSWNIGQTYEQYF.

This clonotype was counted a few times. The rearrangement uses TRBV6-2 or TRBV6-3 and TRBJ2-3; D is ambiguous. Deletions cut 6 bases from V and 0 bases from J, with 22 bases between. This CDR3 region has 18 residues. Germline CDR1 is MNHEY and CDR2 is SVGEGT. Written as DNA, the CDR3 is TGTGCCAGCAGACTTACCCGTGGGAAGTACGTTAGCACAGATACGCAGTATTTT. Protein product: CASRLTRGKYVSTDTQYF.

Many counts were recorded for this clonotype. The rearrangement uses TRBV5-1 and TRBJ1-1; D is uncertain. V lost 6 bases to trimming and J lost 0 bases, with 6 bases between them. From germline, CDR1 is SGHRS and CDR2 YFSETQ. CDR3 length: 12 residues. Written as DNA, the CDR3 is TGCGCCAGCAAACGGATGAACACTGAAGCTTTCTTT. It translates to CASKRMNTEAFF.

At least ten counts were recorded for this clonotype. For the CDR3, the DNA is TGTGCCAGCAGCTTAGATGGCCCGAGCTCCTATAATTCACCCCTCCACTTT. Translation gives CASSLDGPSSYNSPLHF. The genes are TRBV11-3 and TRBJ1-6; D is unclear. Germline CDR1 SGHNT, CDR2 YENEEA. V dropped 0 bases and J dropped 0 bases, with 9 bases sitting between them. There are 17 residues in the CDR3.

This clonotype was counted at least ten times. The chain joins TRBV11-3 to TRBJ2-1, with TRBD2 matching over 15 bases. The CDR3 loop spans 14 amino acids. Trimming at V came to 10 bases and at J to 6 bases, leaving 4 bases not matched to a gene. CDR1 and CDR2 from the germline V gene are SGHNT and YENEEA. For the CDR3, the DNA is TGTGCCACCCGGACTAGCGGGGGGGCCAATGAGCAGTTCTTC. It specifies CATRTSGGANEQFF.

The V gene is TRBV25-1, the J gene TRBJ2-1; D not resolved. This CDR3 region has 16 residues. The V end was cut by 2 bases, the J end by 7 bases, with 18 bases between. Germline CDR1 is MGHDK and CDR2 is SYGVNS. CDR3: CASSEIDSRFTNEQFF. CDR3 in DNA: TGTGCCAGCAGTGAAATAGACTCGAGGTTCACAAATGAGCAGTTCTTC.

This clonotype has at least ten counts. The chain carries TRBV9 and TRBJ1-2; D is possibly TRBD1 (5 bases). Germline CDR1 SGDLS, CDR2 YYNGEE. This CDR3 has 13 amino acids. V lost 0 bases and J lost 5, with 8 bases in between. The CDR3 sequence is CASSVAEGYGYTF. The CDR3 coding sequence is TGTGCCAGCAGCGTAGCTGAGGGGTATGGCTACACCTTC.

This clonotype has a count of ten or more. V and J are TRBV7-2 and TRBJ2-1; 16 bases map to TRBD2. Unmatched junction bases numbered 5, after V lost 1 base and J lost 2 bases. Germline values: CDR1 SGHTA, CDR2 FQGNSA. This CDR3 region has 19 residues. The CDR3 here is CASSLVGTSGGAAYNEQFF. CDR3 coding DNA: TGTGCCAGCAGCTTAGTCGGGACTAGCGGGGGGGCCGCCTACAATGAGCAGTTCTTC.

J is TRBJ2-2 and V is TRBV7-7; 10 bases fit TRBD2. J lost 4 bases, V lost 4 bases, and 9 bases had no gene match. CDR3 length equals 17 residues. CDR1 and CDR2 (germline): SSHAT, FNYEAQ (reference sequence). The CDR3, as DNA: TGTGCCAGCAGCTCAATAGTGGCTAGCGGGAGCACCGGGGAGCTGTTTTTT. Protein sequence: CASSSIVASGSTGELFF.

CDR3 region: CASTGSGSTYEQYF. CDR3 coding DNA: TGTGCCAGCACCGGTTCGGGGTCCACCTACGAGCAGTACTTC. The chain employs TRBV28 and TRBJ2-7; D possibly corresponds to TRBD2 (5 bases). Germline V lookup: CDR1 MDHEN, CDR2 SYDVKM. V lost 7 bases and J lost 2, with 15 bases in between. The CDR3 runs to 14 residues.

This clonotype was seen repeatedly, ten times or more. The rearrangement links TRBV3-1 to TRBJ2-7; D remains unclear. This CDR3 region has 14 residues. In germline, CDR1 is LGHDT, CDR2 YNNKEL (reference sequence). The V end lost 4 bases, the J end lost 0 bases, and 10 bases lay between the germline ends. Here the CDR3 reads CASSPRAVSYEQYF. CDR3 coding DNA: TGTGCCAGCAGCCCCCGGGCCGTCTCCTACGAGCAGTACTTC.

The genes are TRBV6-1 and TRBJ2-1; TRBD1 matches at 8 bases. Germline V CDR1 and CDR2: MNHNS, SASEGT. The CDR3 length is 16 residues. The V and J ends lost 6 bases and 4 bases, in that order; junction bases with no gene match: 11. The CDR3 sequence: CASRGTPGQAYNEQFF. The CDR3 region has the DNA TGTGCCAGCAGGGGTACTCCGGGACAGGCGTACAATGAGCAGTTCTTC.

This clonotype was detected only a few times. CDR3: CASSVRGTKNIQYF. The DNA of the CDR3 is TGTGCCAGCAGTGTCAGGGGGACCAAAAACATTCAGTACTTC. V gene TRBV12-3 or TRBV12-4 combines with J gene TRBJ2-4; 7 bases map to TRBD1. Trimming cost V 5 bases and J 2 bases; bases outside gene matches: 3. The CDR3 covers 14 residues.

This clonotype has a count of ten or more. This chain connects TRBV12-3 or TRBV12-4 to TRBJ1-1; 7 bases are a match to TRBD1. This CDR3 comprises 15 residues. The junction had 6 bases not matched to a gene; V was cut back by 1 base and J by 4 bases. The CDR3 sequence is CASSLESTGVTEAFF. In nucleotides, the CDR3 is TGTGCCAGCAGTTTAGAATCAACAGGGGTCACTGAAGCTTTCTTT.